This TCR beta chain was obtained from a study of blood T cell repertoires in COVID-19. With 0 bases clipped from V and 3 bases from J, the junction kept 18 bases outside the gene matches. The CDR3 sequence is 19 residues long. Germline lookup yields CDR1 SGHRS and CDR2 YFSETQ. Original methodology: Quantification of nucleated cells was approximated via reference gene primer amplification. Using immunoSEQ multiplex PCR, the repertoire was profiled, and TCRdb retains in-frame clones only, with some absent. The DNA was the basis for D and trimming; V, J and clone size are from that table. The data show about 71,000 clones, approximately 85% seen once.

This sequence was found in a man at least 80 years old with acute or convalescent COVID-19. V gene TRBV5-1 combines with J gene TRBJ2-7; 7 nucleotides align to TRBD2. Sequencing was done on a sample of peripheral blood. The CDR3 is CASSLAPAGPAGPYYEQYF. CDR3 nucleotide sequence: TGCGCCAGCAGCTTGGCCCCCGCAGGGCCAGCGGGACCCTACTACGAGCAGTACTTC.